This TCR beta chain appears in the sequencing data of a study of control samples from healthy donors and cancer patients. CDR1 LGHNA and CDR2 YNFKEQ come from the germline V gene. The ends lost 5 bases at V and 6 bases at J; junction bases unmatched: 9. The CDR3 consists of 15 residues. Repertoires were generated with immunoSEQ multiplex PCR, while TCRdb's copy carries only in-frame clones and drops some. The table records tens of thousands of clones, less than 95% of them present only once. This TCR was sampled from a man aged 30-40 years in good health. This chain links TRBV4-2 with TRBJ2-2; 7 positions match TRBD2. The sequencing sample was made of blood. CDR3 protein: CASSAEGGTAGELFF. The CDR3 DNA follows: TGTGCCAGCAGCGCGGAGGGAGGGACTGCCGGGGAGCTGTTTTTT.